This T cell receptor beta chain originates from a study of cytomegalovirus exposure and HLA in healthy donors. Germline-derived CDR1 and CDR2 are SNHLY and FYNNEI. The CDR3 sequence is 16 residues long. V shed 6 bases and J 6 bases; nucleotides not matched to a gene: 10. PCR involved 60 Vbeta and 13 Jbeta primers. Using immunoSEQ multiplex PCR, the repertoire was profiled, and TCRdb retains in-frame clones only, with some absent. Of 80,000 or so clones detected, just over 70% appear once; the ten largest clones hold over 4.5%. V is TRBV2 and J is TRBJ2-1; 11 bases fit TRBD2. This TCR derives from a man aged 55 to 69 in good health and CMV-seropositive. Sequenced material: PBMCs. CDR3 bases: TGTGCCAGCAGACTTAGCGGGGGGGCTGGTGGCAATGAGCAGTTCTTC. Encoded protein: CASRLSGGAGGNEQFF.